A single TCR beta chain is shown here with its context. Authors' data handling: Estimation of nucleated cell counts relied on the amplification of reference gene primers. Clones were sequenced by immunoSEQ multiplex PCR, and TCRdb holds only the in-frame ones, with some missing. V and J calls plus clone size are reproduced from that table; the DNA served to infer D and trimming. Seen here are 110,000 to 150,000 clones, almost 85% observed once, and the top ten hold 2.5% to 3%. This entry comes from a study of blood T cell repertoires in COVID-19. Study-level information: Samples came from the United States, Italy and Spain, spanning acute and convalescent COVID-19. PBMCs, B-cell-depleted T cells, or T cells provided the cDNA or gDNA that made up the material.

The sequencing sample was made of peripheral blood. The TCR originated in a man aged 50 to 60 with acute or convalescent COVID-19.

CDR3 sequence reads: CASSGGQGPGELFF. For the CDR3, the DNA is TGTGCCAGCAGCGGGGGACAGGGGCCCGGGGAGCTGTTTTTT. V is TRBV9 and J is TRBJ2-2; 10 positions match TRBD1. This CDR3 contains 14 residues. Germline CDR1 SGDLS, CDR2 YYNGEE. The J segment lost 6 bases and the V segment lost 3 bases, leaving 2 bases of the junction unmatched.